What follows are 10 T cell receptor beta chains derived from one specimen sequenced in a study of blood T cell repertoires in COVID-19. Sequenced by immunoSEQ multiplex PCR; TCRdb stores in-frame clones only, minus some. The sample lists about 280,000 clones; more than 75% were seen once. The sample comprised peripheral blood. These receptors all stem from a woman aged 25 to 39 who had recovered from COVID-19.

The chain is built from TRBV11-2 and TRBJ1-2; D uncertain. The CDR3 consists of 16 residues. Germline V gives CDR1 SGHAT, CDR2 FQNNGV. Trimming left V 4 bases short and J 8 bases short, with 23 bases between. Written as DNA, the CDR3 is TGTGCCAGCAGCTCGACCGATCTGGGCAGCGGGGAAGGCTACACCTTC. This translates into CASSSTDLGSGEGYTF.

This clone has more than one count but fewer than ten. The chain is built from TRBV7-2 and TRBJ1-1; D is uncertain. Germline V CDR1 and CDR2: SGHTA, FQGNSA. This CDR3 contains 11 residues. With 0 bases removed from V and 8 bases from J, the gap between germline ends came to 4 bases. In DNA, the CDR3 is TGTGCCAGCAGCTTAGCCAGAGAAGCTTTCTTT. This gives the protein CASSLAREAFF.

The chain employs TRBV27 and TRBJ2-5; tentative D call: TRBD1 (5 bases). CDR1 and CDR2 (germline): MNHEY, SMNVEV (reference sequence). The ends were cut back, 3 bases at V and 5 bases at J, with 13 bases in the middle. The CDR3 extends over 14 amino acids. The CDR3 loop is CASSFAGLGETQYF. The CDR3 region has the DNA TGTGCCAGCAGTTTCGCAGGGTTGGGGGAGACCCAGTACTTC.

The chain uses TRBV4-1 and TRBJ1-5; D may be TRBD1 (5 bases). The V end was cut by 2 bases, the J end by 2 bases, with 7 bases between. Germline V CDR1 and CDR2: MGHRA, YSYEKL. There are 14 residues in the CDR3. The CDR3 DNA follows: TGCGCCAGCAGCCAACTAGGGGGCAATCAGCCCCAGCATTTT. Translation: CASSQLGGNQPQHF.

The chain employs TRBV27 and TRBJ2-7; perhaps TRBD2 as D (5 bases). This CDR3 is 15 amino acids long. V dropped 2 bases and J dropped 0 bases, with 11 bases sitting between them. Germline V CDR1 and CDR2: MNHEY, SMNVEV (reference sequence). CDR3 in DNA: TGTGCCAGCAGTTTAGGCGCGGGTGTCTCCTACGAGCAGTACTTC. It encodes CASSLGAGVSYEQYF.

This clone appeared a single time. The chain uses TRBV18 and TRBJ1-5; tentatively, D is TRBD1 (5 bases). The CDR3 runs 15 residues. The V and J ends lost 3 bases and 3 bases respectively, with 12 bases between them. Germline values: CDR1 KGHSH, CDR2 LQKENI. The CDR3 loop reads CASSPLTGLNQPQHF. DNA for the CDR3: TGTGCCAGCTCACCTTTAACAGGCCTCAATCAGCCCCAGCATTTT.

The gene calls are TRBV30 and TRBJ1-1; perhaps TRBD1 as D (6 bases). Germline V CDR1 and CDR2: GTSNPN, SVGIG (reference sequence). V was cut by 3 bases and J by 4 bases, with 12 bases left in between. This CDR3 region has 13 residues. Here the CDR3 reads CAWSITGPTEAFF. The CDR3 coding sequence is TGTGCCTGGAGCATAACAGGGCCCACTGAAGCTTTCTTT.

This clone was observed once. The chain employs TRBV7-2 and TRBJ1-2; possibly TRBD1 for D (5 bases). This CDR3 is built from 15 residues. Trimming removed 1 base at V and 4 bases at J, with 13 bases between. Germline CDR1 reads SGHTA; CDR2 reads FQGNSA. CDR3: CASSLDRGKSYGYTF. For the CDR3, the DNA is TGTGCCAGCAGCTTAGATCGGGGGAAAAGCTATGGCTACACCTTC.

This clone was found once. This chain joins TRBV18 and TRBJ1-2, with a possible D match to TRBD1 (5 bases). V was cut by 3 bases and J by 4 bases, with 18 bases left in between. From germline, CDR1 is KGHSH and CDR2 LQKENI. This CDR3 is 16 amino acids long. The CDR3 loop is CASSPTQAGLSYGYTF. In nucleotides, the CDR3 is TGTGCCAGCTCACCGACCCAGGCGGGGCTCAGCTATGGCTACACCTTC.

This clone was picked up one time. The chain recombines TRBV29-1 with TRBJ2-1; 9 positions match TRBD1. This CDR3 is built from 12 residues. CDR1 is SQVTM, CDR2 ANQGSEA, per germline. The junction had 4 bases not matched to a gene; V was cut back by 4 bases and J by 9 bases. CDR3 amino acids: CSVVGQGFEQFF. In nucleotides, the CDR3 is TGCAGCGTTGTGGGACAGGGTTTTGAGCAGTTCTTC.